These 4 T cell receptor beta chains share one sample of origin, sequenced in a study of shared clonotypes between healthy human individuals. Method: immunoSEQ multiplex PCR; TCRdb's copy keeps in-frame clones and lacks some. This table has approximately 2.5 million clones, 90% to 95% appearing once. The sequenced sample was naive CD4+ T cells sorted from blood. Subset meaning: CD45RA+ positively selected. The receptors originated from a man between 18 and 35 years old in good health.

The chain links TRBV11-2 to TRBJ2-1; the match to TRBD1 covers 10 bases. Germline trimming cut 9 bases from V and 0 bases from J; bases unmatched to any gene: 17. This CDR3 region has 19 residues. Germline V gives CDR1 SGHAT, CDR2 FQNNGV. Here the CDR3 reads CARTVTGGGFESSYNEQFF. Here the CDR3 DNA reads TGTGCCAGGACGGTGACAGGGGGCGGCTTTGAGAGCTCCTACAATGAGCAGTTCTTC.

This chain links TRBV5-6 with TRBJ2-7; 7 positions match TRBD1. V shed 4 bases, J shed 6 bases, and the junction held 4 bases outside the gene matches. Germline V gene lookup returns CDR1 SGHDT and CDR2 YYEEEE. The CDR3 contains 12 residues. The CDR3 region is CASSATGPEQYF. In DNA, the CDR3 is TGTGCCAGCAGCGCGACAGGGCCCGAGCAGTACTTC.

The rearrangement links TRBV10-3 to TRBJ2-7; D is uncertain. V dropped 5 bases and J dropped 3 bases, with 8 bases sitting between them. Germline CDR1 and CDR2: ENHRY and SYGVKD. This CDR3 has 12 amino acids. CDR3 nucleotides: TGTGCCATCAGTTTGGACCGCTACGAGCAGTACTTC. It is translated as CAISLDRYEQYF.

About this clone itself: Additional DNA sequences in this sample encode the identical CDR3. V usage is TRBV10-3 and J usage is TRBJ2-2; 10 bases agree with TRBD2. This CDR3 is built from 14 residues. V gave up 9 bases and J gave up 1 base; unmatched junction bases: 2. Germline assignment: CDR1 ENHRY and CDR2 SYGVKD. CDR3 in DNA: TGTGCCATACGGACTAGCGGGAACACCGGGGAGCTGTTTTTT. Translated: CAIRTSGNTGELFF.